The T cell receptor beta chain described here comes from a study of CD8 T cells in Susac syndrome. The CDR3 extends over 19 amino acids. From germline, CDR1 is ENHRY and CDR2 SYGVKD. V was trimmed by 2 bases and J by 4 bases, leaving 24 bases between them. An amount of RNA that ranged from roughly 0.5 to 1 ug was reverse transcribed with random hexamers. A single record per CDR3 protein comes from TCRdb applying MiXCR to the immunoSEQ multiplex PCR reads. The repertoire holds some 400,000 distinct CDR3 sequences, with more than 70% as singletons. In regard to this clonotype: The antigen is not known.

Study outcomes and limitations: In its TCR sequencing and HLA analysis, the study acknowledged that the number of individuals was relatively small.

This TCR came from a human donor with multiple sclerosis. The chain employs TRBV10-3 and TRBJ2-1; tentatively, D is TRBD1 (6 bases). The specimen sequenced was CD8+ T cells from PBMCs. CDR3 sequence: CAISEGGRRGTRGYNEQFF. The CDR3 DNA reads TGTGCCATCAGTGAGGGGGGCAGGCGAGGGACGAGGGGTTACAATGAGCAGTTCTTC.